Shown below are 20 T cell receptor beta chains from a single sample sequenced in a study of CD8 T cells in ankylosing spondylitis. TCRdb analysed the 5' RACE reads with MiXCR anew, one entry per CDR3 protein. Of some 200,000 distinct CDR3 sequences in the sample, 20% to 30% are singletons; the top ten hold about 7%. Sequencing used blood, either unsorted or a sorted T cell fraction (not recorded which). The receptors shown here come from a male donor with ankylosing spondylitis or in good health (not recorded which).

In this sample, this clonotype turned up a few times. V gene TRBV6-5 combines with J gene TRBJ2-7; D possibly corresponds to TRBD1 (5 bases). This CDR3 contains 14 residues. Germline-derived CDR1 and CDR2 are MNHEY and SVGAGI. V lost 1 base and J 11 bases, leaving 18 bases between the germline ends. This CDR3 reads CASSYLQIPLREYF. The CDR3 DNA reads TGTGCCAGCAGTTACTTACAGATACCCCTCAGGGAGTACTTC.

The chain couples TRBV5-4 to TRBJ1-6; D is unresolved. Germline lookup yields CDR1 SGHNT and CDR2 YYREEE (reference sequence). V dropped 0 bases and J dropped 5 bases, with 9 bases sitting between them. The CDR3 spans 15 residues. The CDR3 protein is CASSLDTMDNSPLHF. The CDR3 nucleotides are TGTGCCAGCAGCTTGGACACGATGGATAATTCACCCCTCCACTTT.

J is TRBJ2-7 and V is TRBV4-3; 11 bases are shared with TRBD2. Per germline, CDR1 LGHNA and CDR2 YSLEER. This CDR3 has 16 amino acids. V was clipped by 1 base and J by 7 bases; unmatched bases: 9. CDR3 region: CASSQAGGGTSGEQYF. The CDR3 coding sequence is TGCGCCAGCAGCCAAGCGGGAGGGGGGACTAGCGGAGAGCAGTACTTC.

The chain carries TRBV29-1 and TRBJ1-5; 9 bases agree with TRBD1. This CDR3 is 13 amino acids long. Germline-derived CDR1 and CDR2 are SQVTM and ANQGSEA. With V trimmed by 4 bases and J by 6 bases, 4 bases remained unmatched. CDR3 coding DNA: TGCAGCGTTGGGGGGACAGGGTTTCAGCCCCAGCATTTT. It encodes CSVGGTGFQPQHF.

The chain has TRBV6-6 and TRBJ2-7; D unclear. This CDR3 comprises 13 residues. The germline V gene encodes CDR1 MNHNY and CDR2 SVGAGI (reference sequence). V was trimmed by 6 bases and J by 3 bases, leaving 12 bases between them. CDR3 residues: CASRPTVLYEQYF. The CDR3 DNA is TGTGCCAGCAGACCAACGGTACTCTACGAGCAGTACTTC.

This clonotype was detected many times. CDR3 in DNA: TGCGCCAGCAGCCATTCCGGGACTAGCGCCTACGAGCAGTACTTC. This gives the protein CASSHSGTSAYEQYF. The V and J genes are TRBV4-1 and TRBJ2-7; 10 positions agree with TRBD2. Germline CDR1 and CDR2: MGHRA and YSYEKL. The CDR3 length is 15 residues. V gave up 3 bases and J gave up 2 bases; unmatched junction bases: 4.

This clonotype was recorded many times. The chain recombines TRBV5-6 with TRBJ1-2; D is perhaps TRBD1 (5 bases). Trimming removed 4 bases from V and 0 bases from J, with 13 bases in between. Germline V gives CDR1 SGHDT, CDR2 YYEEEE. The CDR3 contains 15 residues. This CDR3 is CASSLGLLANYGYTF. The CDR3 nucleotides read TGTGCCAGCAGCCTGGGACTGTTAGCTAACTATGGCTACACCTTC.

Concerning this clonotype itself: A far larger clone is one base from this, pointing to a likely read error. The genes are TRBV7-2 and TRBJ2-5; no reliable D call. The CDR3 has 13 amino acids. CDR1 SGHTA and CDR2 FQGNSA come from the germline V gene. DNA for the CDR3: TGTGCCAACAGCTTAGTAAGGGAAGAGACCCAGTACTTC. It codes for CANSLVREETQYF.

This rearrangement joins TRBV15 to TRBJ2-1; 15 bases line up with TRBD2. Germline V gene sequence: CDR1 LNHNV, CDR2 YYDKDF (reference sequence). This CDR3 has 17 amino acids. V gave up 5 bases and J gave up 7 bases; unmatched junction bases: 9. CDR3 region: CATSGRTSGGAGNEQFF. CDR3 in DNA: TGTGCCACCAGCGGGAGGACTAGCGGGGGGGCAGGAAATGAGCAGTTCTTC.

The chain's CDR3 is CASPGGQGATNEKLFF. The CDR3 DNA reads as TGTGCCAGTCCCGGGGGACAGGGTGCAACTAATGAAAAACTGTTTTTT. The chain couples TRBV9 to TRBJ1-4; 9 bases fit TRBD1. Germline values: CDR1 SGDLS, CDR2 YYNGEE. With V trimmed by 8 bases and J by 0 bases, 8 bases remained unmatched. The length of the CDR3 is 16 residues.

CDR3 nucleotides: TGTGCCAGCAGCAAAGAACCTAACTATGGCTACACCTTC. It translates to CASSKEPNYGYTF. The genes are TRBV21-1 and TRBJ1-2. TRBV21-1 is assigned pseudogene status. The CDR3 extends over 13 amino acids.

This rearrangement joins TRBV5-4 to TRBJ2-5; the D gene is possibly TRBD2 (6 bases). Germline V gives CDR1 SGHNT, CDR2 YYREEE (reference sequence). V was shortened by 5 bases and J by 0 bases, with 8 bases between the two germline ends. The CDR3 spans 13 residues. DNA for the CDR3: TGTGCCAGCAGGGGGACTGACCAAGAGACCCAGTACTTC. It yields the protein CASRGTDQETQYF.

This clonotype came up a few times. Mismatch with germline at one junction end may stem from a read error. The chain uses TRBV11-1 and TRBJ2-7; tentatively, D is TRBD2 (6 bases). Germline CDR1 reads SGHAT; CDR2 reads FQDESV (reference sequence). The CDR3 has 14 amino acids. The CDR3 DNA follows: TGTGCCAGCAGTTTAGGTGGAGGGCCCTACGAGCAGTACTTC. It codes for CASSLGGGPYEQYF.

J is TRBJ1-1 and V is TRBV6-6; TRBD1 agrees at 10 bases. The germline V gene has CDR1 MNHNY and CDR2 SVGAGI (reference sequence). The CDR3 has 13 residues. V lost 8 bases, J lost 11 bases, and 11 bases stayed unmatched. This CDR3 reads CASGIRQGASAFF. CDR3 nucleotide sequence: TGTGCCAGCGGAATAAGACAGGGGGCTTCTGCTTTCTTT.

This clonotype was detected a few times. The chain combines TRBV4-2 with TRBJ2-1; no definite D call. V lost 2 bases and J lost 16, with 21 bases in between. This CDR3 region has 14 residues. CDR1 is LGHNA, CDR2 YNFKEQ, per germline. DNA for the CDR3: TGTGCCAGCAGCCAAACACCGACGGAGCCTAAGAGTTTCTTC. It codes for CASSQTPTEPKSFF.

V usage is TRBV6-5 and J usage is TRBJ1-6; D is unresolved. Trimming removed 4 bases at V and 7 bases at J, with 11 bases between. Germline V gene lookup returns CDR1 MNHEY and CDR2 SVGAGI. This CDR3 is built from 14 residues. The chain's CDR3 is CASSSDLSNSPLHF. CDR3 nucleotide sequence: TGTGCCAGCAGTTCGGACCTCTCGAATTCACCCCTCCACTTT.

This clonotype was recorded many times. V is TRBV5-5 and J is TRBJ2-1; 7 bases line up with TRBD1. The CDR3 contains 15 residues. Germline V gene data show CDR1 as SGHKS and CDR2 as YYEKEE (reference sequence). Trimming removed 0 bases from V and 2 bases from J; junction bases left unmatched: 2. The CDR3 sequence: CASSLGDSTYNEQFF. Written as DNA, the CDR3 is TGTGCCAGCAGCTTGGGGGACAGCACCTACAATGAGCAGTTCTTC.

V is TRBV20-1 and J is TRBJ2-3; D gene uncertain. CDR3 length: 14 residues. V lost 5 bases, J lost 0 bases, and 12 bases lay in between. Germline-derived CDR1 and CDR2 are DFQATT and SNEGSKA (reference sequence). The CDR3, as DNA: TGCAGTGCTGAACCTGGTGCTAGCACAGATACGCAGTATTTT. Encoded protein: CSAEPGASTDTQYF.

The genes are TRBV20-1 and TRBJ2-7; D is possibly TRBD1 (6 bases). Germline V gene data show CDR1 as DFQATT and CDR2 as SNEGSKA (reference sequence). Trimming shortened V by 6 bases and J by 0 bases, and 18 bases separated the two germline ends. The CDR3 runs to 15 residues. The CDR3 DNA follows: TGCAGTGCCCAGAAGGTGGTACAGGGCTCCTACGAGCAGTACTTC. Amino acids: CSAQKVVQGSYEQYF.

The chain couples TRBV20-1 to TRBJ2-3; 11 positions agree with TRBD2. The trim removed 5 bases at V and 5 bases at J, leaving 3 bases unmatched. Germline V gene data show CDR1 as DFQATT and CDR2 as SNEGSKA (reference sequence). The CDR3 covers 13 residues. As DNA, the CDR3 is TGCAGTGCTCTCGGACTAGCGGGAGATACGCAGTATTTT. Translated: CSALGLAGDTQYF.